This T cell receptor beta chain was documented in a study of cytomegalovirus exposure and HLA in healthy donors. General study results and limits: Later analysis suggested links between common viral pathogens and several top significant clusters. V- and J-gene trimming in TCR beta was tied to a missense DCLRE1C variant by an analysis performed later.

This clone was observed a handful of times. The antigen is undetermined. A multiplex PCR was run with 60 Vbeta primers and 13 Jbeta primers. Generated by immunoSEQ multiplex PCR, the TCRdb table keeps only in-frame clones and is missing some. The repertoire includes more than 150,000 clones, roughly 75% of them detected once, and less than 2% sits in the top ten. The CDR3 length is 14 residues. Germline V gene sequence: CDR1 SGHDT, CDR2 YYEEEE. V trimming: 3 bases; J trimming: 11 bases; junction bases outside the gene matches: 8. The clonotype was recovered from a woman younger than 45 in good health and CMV-seronegative. The sequencing input was PBMCs. The J gene is TRBJ1-1, the V gene TRBV5-6; TRBD1 matches at 12 bases. CDR3 loop: CASSSGQGAPRAFF. As DNA, the CDR3 is TGTGCCAGCAGCTCGGGACAGGGGGCCCCGCGCGCTTTCTTT.